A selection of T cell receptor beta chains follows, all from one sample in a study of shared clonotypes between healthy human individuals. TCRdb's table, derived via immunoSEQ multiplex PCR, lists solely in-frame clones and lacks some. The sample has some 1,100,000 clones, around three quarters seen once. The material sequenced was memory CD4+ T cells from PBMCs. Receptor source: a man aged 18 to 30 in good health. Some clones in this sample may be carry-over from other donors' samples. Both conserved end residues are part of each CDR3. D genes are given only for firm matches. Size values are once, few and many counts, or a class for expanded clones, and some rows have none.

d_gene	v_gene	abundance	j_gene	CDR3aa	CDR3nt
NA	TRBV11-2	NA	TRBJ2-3	CASSLREWQDTQYF	TGTGCCAGCAGCTTACGGGAGTGGCAAGATACGCAGTATTTT
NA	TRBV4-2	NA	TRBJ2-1	CASSQVSVSREQFF	TGTGCCAGCAGCCAAGTTTCGGTTAGCAGGGAGCAGTTCTTC
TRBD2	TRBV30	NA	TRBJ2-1	CAWSDLAVNNEQFF	TGTGCCTGGAGTGACCTAGCGGTAAACAATGAGCAGTTCTTC
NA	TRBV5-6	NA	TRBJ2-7	CASSRQGSIGYEQYF	TGTGCCAGCAGCCGCCAGGGGAGCATAGGCTACGAGCAGTACTTC
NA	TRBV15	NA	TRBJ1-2	CATSARATYGYTF	TGTGCCACCAGCGCCAGGGCCACCTATGGCTACACCTTC
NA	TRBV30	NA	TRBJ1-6	CARGVLNSPLHF	TGTGCCCGAGGGGTCCTTAATTCACCCCTCCACTTT
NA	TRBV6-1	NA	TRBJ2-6	CASSARLYFTGANVLTF	TGTGCCAGCAGTGCGAGACTGTACTTTACTGGGGCCAACGTCCTGACTTTC
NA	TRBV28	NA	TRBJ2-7	CASNGAGYEQYF	TGTGCCAGCAATGGGGCCGGCTACGAGCAGTACTTC
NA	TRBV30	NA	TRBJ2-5	CAWSPSQETQYF	TGTGCCTGGAGTCCATCCCAAGAGACCCAGTACTTC
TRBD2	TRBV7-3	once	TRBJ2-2	CASSLLAGGINTGELFF	TGTGCCAGCAGCTTACTAGCGGGAGGGATAAACACCGGGGAGCTGTTTTTT
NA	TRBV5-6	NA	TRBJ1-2	CASSLSGFNYGYTF	TGTGCCAGCAGCTTATCAGGGTTTAACTATGGCTACACCTTC
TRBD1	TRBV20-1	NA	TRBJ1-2	CSAPTGLSFTF	TGCAGTGCTCCGACAGGGCTAAGTTTCACCTTC
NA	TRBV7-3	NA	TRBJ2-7	CASSLDRNTYEQYF	TGTGCCAGCAGCTTAGACAGGAATACCTACGAGCAGTACTTC
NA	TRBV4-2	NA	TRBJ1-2	CASSQDGRGANYGYTF	TGTGCCAGCAGCCAAGACGGGAGGGGGGCTAACTATGGCTACACCTTC
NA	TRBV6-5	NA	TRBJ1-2	CASRPGQNYGYTF	TGTGCCAGCAGACCCGGACAGAACTATGGCTACACCTTC
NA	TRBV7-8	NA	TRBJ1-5	CASSETNQPQHF	TGTGCCAGCAGTGAGACCAATCAGCCCCAGCATTTT
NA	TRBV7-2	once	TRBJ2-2	CASSPQDTGELFF	TGTGCCAGCAGCCCCCAAGACACCGGGGAGCTGTTTTTT
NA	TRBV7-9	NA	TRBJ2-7	CASSLGTGIDYEQYF	TGTGCCAGCAGCTTAGGCACAGGGATCGACTACGAGCAGTACTTC
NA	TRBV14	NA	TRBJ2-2	CASSPTIETHWDTGELFF	TGTGCCAGCAGCCCGACAATAGAAACCCATTGGGACACCGGGGAGCTGTTTTTT
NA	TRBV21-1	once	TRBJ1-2	CARTPGGAATF	TGTGCCAGAACCCCTGGGGGGGCCGCCACCTTC
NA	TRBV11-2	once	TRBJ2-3	CASSALGTDTQYF	TGTGCCAGCAGCGCCCTCGGCACAGATACGCAGTATTTT
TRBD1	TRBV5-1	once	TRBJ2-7	CASSLRQGVASSYEQYF	TGCGCCAGCAGCTTGCGGCAGGGGGTTGCCAGCTCCTACGAGCAGTACTTC
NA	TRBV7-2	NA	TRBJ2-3	CASSFPERNTQYF	TGTGCCAGCAGCTTCCCGGAGAGAAATACGCAGTATTTT